These 12 T cell receptor beta chains share one sample of origin, sequenced in a study of coeliac disease. Some clones are missing from TCRdb's copy, which holds only in-frame ones; the method was immunoSEQ multiplex PCR. The sample holds 7,200 or so clones, 60% to 80% seen once. Findings and caveats of the study: In active celiac disease, intraepithelial and lamina propria TRB and TRG repertoires were less clonal than controls.

These receptors' targets are unknown. Input material: lamina propria lymphocytes from the gut. The source of these receptors is a woman under 30 with active celiac disease.

This chain uses TRBV5-1 with TRBJ1-2; 7 bases line up with TRBD1. With V trimmed by 4 bases and J by 0 bases, 12 bases remained unmatched. Germline V gene data show CDR1 as SGHRS and CDR2 as YFSETQ. The CDR3 has 17 residues. As DNA, the CDR3 is TGCGCCAGCAGCCCGGTTCCGGGACAGATCTCTAACTATGGCTACACCTTC. It is translated as CASSPVPGQISNYGYTF.

This rearrangement joins TRBV5-6 to TRBJ1-4; no firm D call. Trimming pared 0 bases from V and 3 bases from J, leaving 9 bases between. The CDR3 consists of 15 residues. Per germline, CDR1 SGHDT and CDR2 YYEEEE. The CDR3, as DNA: TGTGCCAGCAGCTTGGGAGCGGTATCTAATGAAAAACTGTTTTTT. Translation gives CASSLGAVSNEKLFF.

V gene TRBV7-2 combines with J gene TRBJ1-1; 8 bases align to TRBD1. The CDR3 has 18 residues. CDR1 and CDR2 (germline): SGHTA, FQGNSA. Unmatched junction bases numbered 15, after V lost 2 bases and J lost 4 bases. CDR3 DNA sequence: TGTGCCAGCAGCTTACAGCGTCAGGCAGGGGGCACGAGCACTGAAGCTTTCTTT. Translation: CASSLQRQAGGTSTEAFF. The full variable domain, its missing parts supplied by reference TRBV7-2 and TRBJ1-1, is GAGVSQSPSNKVTEKGKDVELRCDPISGHTALYWYRQSLGQGLEFLIYFQGNSAPDKSGLPSDRFSAERTGGSVSTLTIQRTQQEDSAVYLCASSLQRQAGGTSTEAFFGQGTRLTVV.

In its sample, this clone ranks as medium-sized (0.01 to 0.1%). The chain combines TRBV7-8 with TRBJ2-6; D unclear. Germline values: CDR1 SGHVS, CDR2 FQNEAQ. Trimming left V 5 bases short and J 0 bases short, with 8 bases between. This CDR3 contains 15 residues. The CDR3 DNA sequence: TGTGCCAGCAGCCTATATTCCTCTGGGGCCAACGTCCTGACTTTC. Translation: CASSLYSSGANVLTF.

This clone was found a few times. Other DNA sequences in this specimen translate into the identical CDR3. The CDR3 here is CASSEIGNQPQHF. The CDR3 DNA follows: TGTGCCAGCAGTGAGATAGGCAATCAGCCCCAGCATTTT. The chain combines TRBV6-1 with TRBJ1-5; unclear D gene. Trimming cost V 3 bases and J 2 bases, with 5 bases left between them. Looked up from germline, CDR1 is MNHNS and CDR2 is SASEGT. The length of the CDR3 is 13 residues.

The genes are TRBV6-1 and TRBJ2-7; unclear D gene. The V end lost 6 bases, the J end lost 4 bases, and 10 bases lay between the germline ends. This CDR3 spans 12 amino acids. CDR1 is MNHNS and CDR2 is SASEGT in the germline V gene. In DNA, the CDR3 is TGTGCCAGCAGGTCGACTGGGTACGAGCAGTACTTC. Amino acids: CASRSTGYEQYF.

The chain links TRBV5-4 to TRBJ2-3; D is undetermined. The CDR3 is 13 residues long. V gave up 1 base and J gave up 4 bases, with 7 bases separating them. Germline V gene lookup returns CDR1 SGHNT and CDR2 YYREEE (reference sequence). CDR3 bases: TGTGCCAGCAGCTTGCAACAACCAGATACGCAGTATTTT. Translated, it gives CASSLQQPDTQYF.

This chain links TRBV12-2 with TRBJ2-1; the D call TRBD1 from the table was never checked on the DNA. TRBV12-2 is noted as a pseudogene. This CDR3 spans 18 amino acids. CDR3 residues: CASQLGCDRAVPYNEQFF. Written as DNA, the CDR3 is TGTGCAAGTCAACTAGGATGCGACAGGGCGGTTCCCTACAATGAGCAGTTCTTC.

The chain links TRBV25-1 to TRBJ1-5, with a possible D match to TRBD1 (5 bases). The V and J ends lost 1 base and 7 bases respectively, with 11 bases between them. CDR3 size: 14 residues. Germline CDR1 is MGHDK and CDR2 is SYGVNS. CDR3 loop: CASSEWSGLQPQHF. The DNA of the CDR3 is TGTGCCAGCAGTGAATGGTCAGGGTTGCAGCCCCAGCATTTT.

This clone was found once. V is TRBV7-3 and J is TRBJ2-3, with D perhaps matching TRBD1 (6 bases). This CDR3 is 14 amino acids long. Trimming stripped 5 bases from V and 2 bases from J, with 11 bases between. Looked up from germline, CDR1 is SGHTA and CDR2 is FQGTGA. CDR3 DNA sequence: TGTGCCAGCAGCCTACAGGGTTTCACAGATACGCAGTATTTT. Amino acids: CASSLQGFTDTQYF.

V usage is TRBV6-6 and J usage is TRBJ1-2; unclear D gene. The V and J ends lost 7 bases and 1 base respectively, with 7 bases between them. Germline CDR1 is MNHNY and CDR2 is SVGAGI (reference sequence). The CDR3 has 12 residues. The CDR3 is CASTGSNYGYTF. CDR3 DNA: TGTGCCAGCACCGGGAGTAACTATGGCTACACCTTC.

The rearrangement joins TRBV27 to TRBJ2-1; D ambiguous. V lost 5 bases, J lost 2 bases, and 4 bases lay in between. The CDR3 runs to 12 residues. Germline assignment: CDR1 MNHEY and CDR2 SMNVEV (reference sequence). The CDR3 bases are TGTGCCAGCAGTCGTCCCTACAATGAGCAGTTCTTC. It is translated as CASSRPYNEQFF.